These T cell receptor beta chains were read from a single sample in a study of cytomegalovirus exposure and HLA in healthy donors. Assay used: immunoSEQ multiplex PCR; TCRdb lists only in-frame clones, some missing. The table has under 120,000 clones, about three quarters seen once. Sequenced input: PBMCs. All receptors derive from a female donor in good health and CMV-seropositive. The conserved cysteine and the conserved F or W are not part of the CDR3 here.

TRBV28	ASSLGGYEQY
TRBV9	ASSALNRGGYT
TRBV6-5	ASSYASGGPGDTQY
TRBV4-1	ASSQVVTRLAGGNEQF
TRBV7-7	ASSLVASNPASGSLYEQY
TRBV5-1	ASSLAISTDTQY
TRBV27	ASSRPPADTQY
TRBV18	ASSPPGLAVTQETQY
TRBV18	ASSPESYGYT
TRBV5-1	ASSQGQGGNTEAF
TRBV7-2	ASSLATRGNTGELF
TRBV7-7	ASSLMLGGTYNEQF
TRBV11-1	ASSLGQGAYNEQF
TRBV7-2	ASSLDDSSNYGYT
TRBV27	ASSFSGGASVDEQF
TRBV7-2	ASSPDRGLAKNIQY
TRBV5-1	ASSFSGREGYT
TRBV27	ARDSMNTEAF